This TCR beta chain stems from a study of T cell changes during pregnancy in multiple sclerosis. The assay was immunoSEQ multiplex PCR, and TCRdb's table has in-frame clones only and misses some. The profile shows around 66,000 clones, about nine tenths of them singletons. With 7 bases clipped from V and 6 bases from J, the junction kept 9 bases outside the gene matches. The CDR3 is 14 residues long. The germline gives CDR1 SGHRS, CDR2 YFSETQ. This specimen consisted of peripheral blood, obtained after pregnancy. This chain links TRBV5-1 with TRBJ2-2, with 7 bases matching TRBD1. The clonotype was recovered from a female donor in good health, enrolled as a control in a pregnancy study. The CDR3 reads CASGYRGMAGELFF. Here the CDR3 DNA reads TGCGCCAGCGGCTACAGGGGAATGGCCGGGGAGCTGTTTTTT.